This TCR beta chain was captured by sequencing in a study of shared clonotypes between healthy human individuals. This clone has only one observation. The data were produced by immunoSEQ multiplex PCR, yet TCRdb's version contains in-frame clones alone and is incomplete. The repertoire holds about 1.5 million clones, with 98% as singletons. Germline CDR1 is KGHSH and CDR2 is LQKENI. With 3 bases removed from V and 3 bases from J, the gap between germline ends came to 12 bases. The CDR3 length is 14 residues. The clonotype comes from a man in his thirties or forties in good health. The genes are TRBV18 and TRBJ2-7; the D is unclear. Material for sequencing was naive CD4+ T cells sorted from blood. Subset reported: CD45RA+ positively selected. The CDR3 spells CASSPPDGDYEQYF. For the CDR3, the DNA is TGTGCCAGCTCACCTCCGGACGGCGACTACGAGCAGTACTTC.